A selection of T cell receptor beta chains follows, all from one sample in a study of cytomegalovirus exposure and HLA in healthy donors. Using immunoSEQ multiplex PCR, the repertoire was profiled, and TCRdb retains in-frame clones only, with some absent. Among 150,000 to 200,000 clones listed, roughly 72% were seen once. The source material was PBMCs. The receptors here all came from a woman under 40 in good health and CMV-seropositive. CDR3s leave out the opening cysteine and the closing phenylalanine or tryptophan.

j_call,v_call,cdr3_aa
TRBJ1-2,TRBV4-3,ASSQDWRQGAGGYT
TRBJ1-1,TRBV5-1,ASSSMGEGVGTEAF
TRBJ2-4,TRBV10-3,ASTSGRADVAKNIQY
TRBJ1-1,TRBV7-2,ASSFNGQGATEAF
TRBJ2-1,TRBV7-2,ASSLVAGGYNEQF
TRBJ2-1,TRBV19,ASSIGNEQF
TRBJ2-7,TRBV19,ASSIEASGSFAYEQY
TRBJ2-1,TRBV19,ASSIGGTGFYNEQF
TRBJ2-3,TRBV5-4,ASSLGGSGGSDTQY
TRBJ2-2,TRBV10-1,ASSRAQGFAGELF
TRBJ2-3,TRBV9,ASSFSGTSTDTQY
TRBJ2-1,TRBV2,ASSVPGFGYNEQF
TRBJ2-7,TRBV7-2,ASSLKLAGEQY
TRBJ1-1,TRBV19,ASGTGTNTEAF
TRBJ1-5,TRBV9,ASSVEGAHNQPQH
TRBJ2-2,TRBV5-5,ASSLGTGRTGELF
TRBJ1-2,TRBV30,AWNGGSDGYT
TRBJ2-5,TRBV7-6,ASSLGLAGEGETQY
TRBJ2-7,TRBV6-5,ASRETGQGAREQY
TRBJ2-1,TRBV4-3,ASSQGPFNEQF
TRBJ2-3,TRBV19,ASSILAGGAQY
TRBJ1-5,TRBV5-6,ASSLGVWSFGGNQPQH
TRBJ1-5,TRBV7-9,ASSRTANQPQH
TRBJ1-2,TRBV7-9,ASSWGQNEYGYT
TRBJ1-6,TRBV9,ASNRDRNSPLH
TRBJ2-3,TRBV5-6,ASSWGLAGAT
TRBJ2-7,TRBV18,ASSSDRQVYYEQY
TRBJ2-5,TRBV7-2,ASSLGLAVQETQY
TRBJ2-5,TRBV11-3,ASSPGLAGAQETQY
TRBJ2-3,TRBV28,ATETGGRTDTQY
TRBJ2-2,TRBV7-8,ASSLAGLASSGELF
TRBJ1-2,TRBV4-1,ASSQEMTRTGVGYT
TRBJ1-3,TRBV5-1,ASSFGGGSGNTIY
TRBJ1-2,TRBV30,AWSVVGVYGYT
TRBJ1-2,TRBV19,ASSIDGPGQGYYGYT
TRBJ2-2,TRBV6-5,ASSFSGGNTGELF
TRBJ2-7,TRBV6-6,ASSSGGMDEQY
TRBJ2-6,TRBV14,ASSQVTAFLSGANVLT
TRBJ2-5,TRBV5-1,ANTEIGTTQETQY
TRBJ1-2,TRBV6-5,ASSQGARGGYT
TRBJ1-2,TRBV6-4,ASRDRGLGYT
TRBJ1-5,TRBV9,ASSVRTGPDQPQH
TRBJ1-5,TRBV15,ATSKRDAGRMQGQPQH
TRBJ1-1,TRBV7-2,ASSSAPGQGNTEAF
TRBJ2-3,TRBV18,ASSPLQARTDTQY
TRBJ1-4,TRBV29-1,SVDRGMGEKLF
TRBJ2-6,TRBV5-1,ASSLAPGANVLT
TRBJ1-2,TRBV7-9,ASSLIGTGYGYT
TRBJ1-4,TRBV14,ASSQARQPNEKLF
TRBJ1-1,TRBV19,ASSILAGGNTEAF
TRBJ1-5,TRBV6-1,ASSVHQDNQPQH
TRBJ2-1,TRBV5-6,ASSLVGAGRTYNEQF
TRBJ2-2,TRBV29-1,SVLETGTGGSGELF
TRBJ1-1,TRBV30,AWRWGQGYTEAF
TRBJ1-6,TRBV28,ASRGTGMQNSPLH